The next 5 T cell receptor beta chains were all read from a single sample in a study of T cell clones after liver transplantation. The assay was immunoSEQ multiplex PCR, and TCRdb's table has in-frame clones only and misses some. The sample lists roughly 100,000 clones; about 81% were seen once. The sample in question was CD4+ T cells from blood, obtained around 48 months after liver transplant. These receptors were obtained from a human patient who received a liver transplant. The graft donor may account for some of the T cells.

The chain recombines TRBV18 with TRBJ1-1; D is undetermined. Trimming cost V 3 bases and J 3 bases, with 14 bases left between them. The germline gives CDR1 KGHSH, CDR2 LQKENI. The CDR3 spans 15 residues. CDR3 in amino acids: CASSPRLAKDTEAFF. The CDR3 DNA reads as TGTGCCAGCTCACCTCGCTTGGCCAAGGACACTGAAGCTTTCTTT.

The chain uses TRBV7-2 and TRBJ1-1, with D unclear. This CDR3 is 14 amino acids long. In germline, CDR1 is SGHTA, CDR2 FQGNSA. Trimming removed 1 base at V and 1 base at J, with 7 bases between. CDR3 sequence (DNA): TGTGCCAGCAGCTTAGTGGCTCGGAACACTGAAGCTTTCTTT. This translates into CASSLVARNTEAFF.

This chain connects TRBV6-5 to TRBJ2-2, with D possibly matching TRBD1 (5 bases). V shed 2 bases and J shed 4 bases, with 8 bases lying between them. This CDR3 spans 14 amino acids. CDR1 is MNHEY, CDR2 SVGAGI, per germline. The CDR3 sequence is CASSYRGGTGELFF. Here the CDR3 DNA reads TGTGCCAGCAGTTACAGGGGTGGCACCGGGGAGCTGTTTTTT.

The gene calls are TRBV5-1 and TRBJ1-4; unclear D gene. Germline lookup yields CDR1 SGHRS and CDR2 YFSETQ. V lost 0 bases and J 6 bases, leaving 12 bases between the germline ends. The CDR3 has 15 residues. The DNA for the CDR3 is TGCGCCAGCAGCTTGGAACCAGGAGGTTATGAAAAACTGTTTTTT. This encodes CASSLEPGGYEKLFF.

The V and J genes are TRBV7-2 and TRBJ2-7, with 10 bases lining up with TRBD2. Germline values: CDR1 SGHTA, CDR2 FQGNSA. V shed 4 bases, J shed 3 bases, and the junction held 3 bases outside the gene matches. This CDR3 comprises 14 residues. Here the CDR3 reads CASSSQRGGYEQYF. CDR3 DNA sequence: TGTGCCAGCAGCTCCCAGCGGGGGGGCTACGAGCAGTACTTC.